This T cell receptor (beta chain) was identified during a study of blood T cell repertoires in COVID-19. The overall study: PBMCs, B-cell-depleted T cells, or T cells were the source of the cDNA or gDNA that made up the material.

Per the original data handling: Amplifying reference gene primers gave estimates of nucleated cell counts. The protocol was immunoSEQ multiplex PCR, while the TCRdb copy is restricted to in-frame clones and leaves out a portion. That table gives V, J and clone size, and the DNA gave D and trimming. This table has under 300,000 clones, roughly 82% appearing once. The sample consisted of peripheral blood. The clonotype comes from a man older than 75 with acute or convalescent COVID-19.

Here the CDR3 reads CASSLTGTGTYEQYF. CDR3 DNA sequence: TGCGCCAGCAGCCTCACCGGGACAGGGACCTACGAGCAGTACTTC. The chain has TRBV5-1 and TRBJ2-7; 9 positions match TRBD1. From germline, CDR1 is SGHRS and CDR2 YFSETQ. The ends lost 4 bases at V and 2 bases at J; junction bases unmatched: 7. CDR3 size: 15 residues.